This TCR beta chain was found in a study of blood T cell repertoires in COVID-19. Study overall: Italy, Spain and the United States were the sources of the convalescent and acute COVID-19 samples.

Original processing methods: Amplifying reference gene primers gave estimates of nucleated cell counts. Assay: immunoSEQ multiplex PCR; the TCRdb copy retains only in-frame clones and omits some. V, J and clone size reflect that table, while D and trimming were determined from the DNA. The sample records 150,000 to 200,000 clones, 75% to 90% being singletons. Germline CDR1 is MNHEY and CDR2 is SVGEGT. V lost 5 bases, J lost 4 bases, and 14 bases lay in between. This CDR3 contains 14 residues. J is TRBJ1-1 and V is TRBV6-2 or TRBV6-3; D is perhaps TRBD1 (5 bases). Sequencing input: peripheral blood. This TCR was sampled from a woman between 70 and 85 years old with COVID-19, enrolled during active disease. The CDR3 here is CASSIQGRGTEAFF. CDR3 coding DNA: TGTGCCAGCAGTATCCAGGGAAGGGGCACTGAAGCTTTCTTT.